These T cell receptor beta chains were read from a single sample in a study of T-cell reconstitution after alpha-beta-depleted transplantation in children. MiXCR was run by TCRdb on the PCR reads, yielding one entry per CDR3 protein. The profile shows fewer than 550,000 distinct CDR3 sequences, approximately 10% of them singletons. The sequencing here drew on PBMCs, mostly from graft donor cells, taken 180 days after TCRalphabeta/CD19-depleted stem cell transplant. All receptors come from a female patient between 2 and 15 years old who had a stem cell transplant for aplastic anemia, so the T cells may come from the graft donor. Both conserved end residues are trimmed from each CDR3.

v_call cdr3_length cdr3_aa
TRBV5-1 12 ASSLWDREDGYT
TRBV15 11 ATSDRESQPQH
TRBV20-1 11 SARDDVATEAF
TRBV5-1 13 ASSLGGTGNNEQF
TRBV5-6 12 ASSPQTGADTQY
TRBV11-2 16 ASSLRSLAVHTSYEQY
TRBV12-3/TRBV12-4 12 ASSFGTHTDTQY
TRBV5-1 14 ASSLGGLAGVLEQY
TRBV28 14 ASSLEAGWGRETQY
TRBV24-1 14 ATSVWPTGRGNEQF
TRBV4-1 12 ASSRFDTSYGYT
TRBV20-1 12 SARRPTRTDTQY
TRBV28 11 ASRPGIYNEQF
TRBV28 11 ASSFRVGNEQF
TRBV4-2 15 AISPAHRGRPYNEQF
TRBV12-3/TRBV12-4 12 ASSPPGAGQPQH
TRBV20-1 11 SASDGSNQPQH
TRBV2 8 ASLGPEQF
TRBV20-1 12 SAWWGAGANVLT
TRBV6-5 9 ARSKRGAQF
TRBV12-5 13 ASGRPSPVNTEAF
TRBV12-3/TRBV12-4 14 ASSLSGNRLNYGYT
TRBV13 14 ASTLGEGLAFNEQF
TRBV12-3/TRBV12-4 16 TSSPRAQSSSSYNEQF
TRBV5-4 13 ASSLGGQGRTEAF
TRBV3-1 13 ASSHGQTFSYEQY
TRBV29-1 13 SVSSGGPSTDTQY
TRBV20-1 12 SACKQGAKNIQY
TRBV10-3 14 AISESSRLSTDTQY
TRBV6-2/TRBV6-3 14 ASSGPAGPRGNEQF
TRBV29-1 14 SVERATGGATGELF
TRBV7-3 13 ASSLWAGSYNEQF
TRBV15 12 ATSRDRPAGERF
TRBV7-2 12 ASRLVAYNSPLH
TRBV27 14 ASSPLTSGSTDTQY
TRBV11-2 11 ASSASLHYGYT
TRBV4-2 18 ASSQVPWSLLAGVVDTQY
TRBV28 15 ASSLGGTGSSGNTIY
TRBV28 11 ASSSDPINIQY
TRBV10-3 13 AISEQREYVGELF
TRBV28 14 ASSLRGQGAGETQY
TRBV3-1 12 ASSPRLAGPTQY
TRBV4-3 14 ASSQAGQGESTEAF
TRBV28 11 ASTRRLYDIQY
TRBV4-2 15 ASSPIKRGVNTGELF
TRBV7-2 12 ASSLPNRVYEQY
TRBV20-1 11 SVAGTENEKLF
TRBV12-3/TRBV12-4 12 ASSTTAFRTEAF
TRBV6-2/TRBV6-3 16 ASSDFDRAIPSNQPQH
TRBV29-1 11 SVAGQGHTEAF
TRBV18 11 ASSPRVKGTQY
TRBV6-5 14 ASSYSRQGMNTEAF
TRBV7-9 14 ASSYQQDANTGELF
TRBV6-2/TRBV6-3 12 ASSREALPYEQY
TRBV19 10 ASSISTDTQY
TRBV30 10 AWSVQDTEAF
TRBV9 13 ASSVGGVGNQPQH
TRBV4-1 13 ASSHGSGGLETQY
TRBV19 12 ASSITGAYNEQF
TRBV2 13 ASSEGLAASYEQY